One sample yielded the 20 T cell receptor beta chains listed below, sequenced in a study of early T cells in non-severe SARS-CoV-2 infection. TCRdb re-derived calls from the 5' RACE reads in MiXCR, one entry per CDR3 protein. The sample includes some 50,000 distinct CDR3 sequences, roughly 9% of them seen just once. The sequencing used whole blood, collected at baseline. The receptors were gathered from an adult who was a healthcare worker with PCR-confirmed SARS-CoV-2 infection or an uninfected control (not recorded which).

The sample holds a few counts of this clonotype. V and J are TRBV30 and TRBJ1-2; 7 bases are shared with TRBD1. The trim removed 7 bases at V and 7 bases at J, leaving 12 bases unmatched. The CDR3 has 13 amino acids. Germline CDR1 is GTSNPN and CDR2 is SVGIG (reference sequence). In nucleotides, the CDR3 is TGTGCCTTTGTGGCAGGGGGTAATCTTGGCTACACCTTC. Its translation is CAFVAGGNLGYTF.

There are a few counts of this clonotype. J is TRBJ2-1 and V is TRBV5-6; 13 bases match TRBD2. The CDR3 has 15 residues. Germline trimming cut 3 bases from V and 7 bases from J; bases unmatched to any gene: 4. Germline V gene lookup returns CDR1 SGHDT and CDR2 YYEEEE. CDR3 protein: CASSSLAGGLNEQFF. The CDR3 DNA reads TGTGCCAGCAGCTCACTAGCGGGAGGGCTGAATGAGCAGTTCTTC.

The J gene is TRBJ2-7, the V gene TRBV29-1; TRBD2 might be the D (6 bases). The germline V gene has CDR1 SQVTM and CDR2 ANQGSEA. The V end was cut by 0 bases, the J end by 7 bases, with 16 bases between. There are 14 residues in the CDR3. The CDR3 here is CSVEENGSAGEQYF. In DNA form, the CDR3 reads TGCAGCGTTGAAGAGAACGGCTCCGCGGGGGAGCAGTACTTC.

Many counts were recorded for this clonotype. This chain joins TRBV3-1 and TRBJ1-2; D is uncertain. This CDR3 has 13 residues. Germline loops: CDR1 LGHDT, CDR2 YNNKEL (reference sequence). V gave up 0 bases and J gave up 2 bases, with 4 bases separating them. The CDR3 region has the DNA TGTGCCAGCAGCCAAGAGGGAAACTATGGCTACACCTTC. Translating it yields CASSQEGNYGYTF.

This rearrangement joins TRBV6-2 or TRBV6-3 to TRBJ2-3; 9 bases fit TRBD1. In germline, CDR1 is MNHEY, CDR2 SVGEGT. This CDR3 contains 17 residues. After removal of 6 bases from V and 5 bases from J, the junction contained 15 bases not matched to a gene. The CDR3 is CASSRYRSGTGQDTQYF. In nucleotides, the CDR3 is TGTGCCAGCAGCCGCTACAGATCCGGGACAGGGCAAGATACGCAGTATTTT.

The CDR3 spells CSAATGRGGNEQFF. In DNA form, the CDR3 reads TGCAGTGCCGCAACCGGGCGGGGAGGCAATGAGCAGTTCTTC. The V and J genes are TRBV20-1 and TRBJ2-1, with a weak D call TRBD2 (6 bases). Germline V gene data show CDR1 as DFQATT and CDR2 as SNEGSKA (reference sequence). This CDR3 is 14 amino acids long. Trimming shortened V by 6 bases and J by 6 bases, and 18 bases separated the two germline ends.

This clonotype has a count of ten or more. The J gene is TRBJ1-1, the V gene TRBV6-1, with D hard to call. CDR1 is MNHNS, CDR2 SASEGT, per germline. There are 15 residues in the CDR3. V shed 9 bases and J shed 0 bases, with 17 bases lying between them. The CDR3 here is CASQQFDAMNTEAFF. CDR3 coding DNA: TGTGCCAGTCAACAATTCGACGCCATGAACACTGAAGCTTTCTTT.

Only a few counts were recorded for this clonotype. J is TRBJ2-1 and V is TRBV29-1; 8 bases map to TRBD2. The germline gives CDR1 SQVTM, CDR2 ANQGSEA. V shed 3 bases, J shed 7 bases, and the junction held 14 bases outside the gene matches. This CDR3 is built from 16 residues. CDR3 DNA: TGCAGCGTTGACGGGGGGGCCTTAAATAGTAGGAATGAGCAGTTCTTC. This codes for CSVDGGALNSRNEQFF.

The chain combines TRBV5-1 with TRBJ1-1; maybe TRBD1 (6 bases). The CDR3 length is 14 residues. V was clipped by 4 bases and J by 1 base, with 11 bases between them. The V gene's germline CDR1 is SGHRS and CDR2 YFSETQ. CDR3 coding DNA: TGCGCCAGCAGCGCGGGACACCGGAACACTGAAGCTTTCTTT. Protein: CASSAGHRNTEAFF. Drawing the rest from reference TRBV5-1 and TRBJ1-1, the complete variable domain is KAGVTQTPRYLIKTRGQQVTLSCSPISGHRSVSWYQQTPGQGLQFLFEYFSETQRNKGNFPGRFSGRQFSNSRSEMNVSTLELGDSALYLCASSAGHRNTEAFFGQGTRLTVV.

The V call is TRBV29-1, the J call TRBJ2-1; D possibly uses TRBD1 or TRBD2 (5 bases each). The CDR3 runs to 12 residues. The V and J ends lost 4 bases and 8 bases respectively, with 12 bases between them. Germline loops: CDR1 SQVTM, CDR2 ANQGSEA. The CDR3 DNA reads TGCAGCGTTGGTGAAAGAGGGGATGAGCAGTTCTTC. It is translated as CSVGERGDEQFF.

The chain carries TRBV30 and TRBJ2-7; D may be TRBD1 (6 bases). The ends were cut back, 3 bases at V and 3 bases at J, with 9 bases in the middle. CDR3 size: 12 residues. Germline CDR1 and CDR2: GTSNPN and SVGIG (reference sequence). In DNA, the CDR3 is TGTGCCTGGAGCGGACAGATCTACGAGCAGTACTTC. Its translation is CAWSGQIYEQYF.

The chain has TRBV5-1 and TRBJ2-1, with a tentative D call TRBD2 (5 bases). V lost 4 bases to trimming and J lost 12 bases, with 17 bases between them. From germline, CDR1 is SGHRS and CDR2 YFSETQ. This CDR3 contains 13 residues. The CDR3 region is CASSPGSEGRQFF. As DNA, the CDR3 is TGCGCCAGCAGCCCGGGGAGCGAGGGTAGGCAGTTCTTC.

This clonotype showed up many times. The V gene is TRBV20-1, the J gene TRBJ2-2; D gene ambiguous. This CDR3 comprises 18 residues. CDR1 DFQATT and CDR2 SNEGSKA come from the germline V gene (reference sequence). Trimming shortened V by 5 bases and J by 4 bases, and 26 bases separated the two germline ends. CDR3 sequence reads: CSARQPSASLRSTGELFF. Here the CDR3 DNA reads TGCAGTGCTCGTCAACCGAGCGCGAGCCTGAGGTCCACCGGGGAGCTGTTTTTT.

This clonotype was picked up many times. This chain links TRBV20-1 with TRBJ2-1; TRBD1 matches 8 bases. After removal of 0 bases from V and 5 bases from J, the junction contained 6 bases not matched to a gene. CDR3 length equals 15 residues. CDR1 and CDR2 (germline): DFQATT, SNEGSKA (reference sequence). Here the CDR3 reads CSARDGQGGNNEQFF. The CDR3 DNA follows: TGCAGTGCTAGAGATGGACAGGGAGGCAACAATGAGCAGTTCTTC.

This clonotype has just a few counts. The chain carries TRBV3-1 and TRBJ2-2, with 8 bases fitting TRBD2. The CDR3 has 15 amino acids. Looked up from germline, CDR1 is LGHDT and CDR2 is YNNKEL (reference sequence). V trimming: 4 bases; J trimming: 6 bases; junction bases outside the gene matches: 7. CDR3 in DNA: TGTGCCAGCAGCCTAAGCGGGAGTCGGGCCGGGGAGCTGTTTTTT. This sequence encodes CASSLSGSRAGELFF. Together with reference TRBV3-1 and TRBJ2-2, the CDR3 gives the full variable domain: DTAVSQTPKYLVTQMGNDKSIKCEQNLGHDTMYWYKQDSKKFLKIMFSYNNKELIINETVPNRFSPKSPDKAHLNLHINSLELGDSAVYFCASSLSGSRAGELFFGEGSRLTVL.

The CDR3 loop reads CATSRGFWTGRNEQFF. The CDR3 region has the DNA TGTGCCACCAGCAGAGGGTTTTGGACAGGGAGGAATGAGCAGTTCTTC. This chain links TRBV15 with TRBJ2-1; 8 positions match TRBD1. The CDR3 has 16 amino acids. Germline CDR1 and CDR2: LNHNV and YYDKDF (reference sequence). V gave up 1 base and J gave up 7 bases; unmatched junction bases: 9.

CDR3 region: CASRGGGRWEQFF. DNA of the CDR3: TGTGCCAGCAGGGGTGGCGGGAGATGGGAGCAGTTCTTC. The V call is TRBV12-3 or TRBV12-4, the J call TRBJ2-1, with 7 nucleotides matching TRBD2. V shed 6 bases and J 10 bases; nucleotides not matched to a gene: 9. This CDR3 contains 13 residues.

This clonotype was found a few times. This rearrangement joins TRBV20-1 to TRBJ1-5; TRBD1 aligns across 7 bases. The CDR3 loop spans 14 amino acids. The trim removed 3 bases at V and 4 bases at J, leaving 6 bases unmatched. Germline lookup yields CDR1 DFQATT and CDR2 SNEGSKA (reference sequence). The chain's CDR3 is CSASRSRGNQPQHF. The DNA for the CDR3 is TGCAGTGCTAGCAGGAGCAGGGGGAATCAGCCCCAGCATTTT.

This clonotype was counted at least ten times. One junction end does not reproduce the germline sequence, and a read error may be involved. The chain uses TRBV13 and TRBJ2-5; TRBD2 might be the D (5 bases). The length of the CDR3 is 11 residues. From germline, CDR1 is PRHDT and CDR2 FYEKMQ (reference sequence). CDR3 amino acids: CASSLGGRTHF. The CDR3 bases are TGTGCCAGCAGCTTAGGAGGCCGGACTCACTTC.

This clonotype appeared a few times. The J gene is TRBJ2-7, the V gene TRBV19, with TRBD1 matching 9 bases. V lost 5 bases to trimming and J lost 3 bases; unmatched junction nucleotides: 5. Germline V gene sequence: CDR1 LNHDA, CDR2 SQIVND (reference sequence). The CDR3 extends over 14 amino acids. Here the CDR3 reads CASSPTTGGYEQYF. The DNA of the CDR3 is TGTGCCAGTAGTCCGACGACAGGGGGCTACGAGCAGTACTTC.